This T cell receptor beta chain was sequenced during a study of cytotoxic CD8 clonotypes in ibrutinib-treated CLL. For the study at large: Approximately 25 partial and 2 complete responses; at median approximately 70 months, about 14 remitted, roughly 12 progressed.

Method: immunoSEQ multiplex PCR; TCRdb's copy keeps in-frame clones and lacks some. The table shows roughly 250,000 clones, with roughly 70% occurring only once. Study-level points and caveats: In comparison with age-matched healthy donors, baseline clonality was higher and tracked circulating CD8+ T-cell counts. Clonality went higher at ibrutinib response and then dropped back toward baseline at progression.

This CDR3 is built from 16 residues. Germline-derived CDR1 and CDR2 are MDHEN and SYDVKM. V lost 4 bases and J lost 4; bases outside the gene matches: 7. Remarks on this clone: The antigen is not known.

V is TRBV28 and J is TRBJ2-1; 10 bases are shared with TRBD2. The sequences come from PBMCs, collected after 24 months of ibrutinib treatment. The receptor's source is a human donor with chronic lymphocytic leukemia. CDR3 nucleotides: TGTGCCAGCAGTTCCACGGGGACTAGCGCGTACAATGAGCAGTTCTTC. This translates into CASSSTGTSAYNEQFF.